These 27 T cell receptor beta chains share one sample of origin, sequenced in a study of cytomegalovirus exposure and HLA in healthy donors. The primer mix had 60 Vbeta and 13 Jbeta primers. Clones were sequenced by immunoSEQ multiplex PCR, and TCRdb holds only the in-frame ones, with some missing. The sample contains around 140,000 clones, about four fifths of which appear only once. The source material was PBMCs. Source of these receptors: a man younger than 35 in good health and CMV-seropositive.

The chain employs TRBV13 and TRBJ2-5; the D gene is possibly TRBD2 (6 bases). The CDR3 sequence is 15 residues long. Trimming stripped 3 bases from V and 11 bases from J, with 22 bases between. Germline V CDR1 and CDR2: PRHDT, FYEKMQ (reference sequence). CDR3 sequence (DNA): TGTGCCAGCAGCTTCAAGACTAGTAGGAGCATTGAGCAGTACTTC. Its protein is CASSFKTSRSIEQYF. Using reference TRBV13 and TRBJ2-5 for the parts outside the CDR3, the full variable domain is AAGVIQSPRHLIKEKRETATLKCYPIPRHDTVYWYQQGPGQDPQFLISFYEKMQSDKGSIPDRFSAQQFSDYHSELNMSSLELGDSALYFCASSFKTSRSIEQYFGPGTRLLVL.

The sample holds one count of this clone. J is TRBJ2-7 and V is TRBV2, with a weak D call TRBD1 (6 bases). The CDR3 totals 12 residues. Trimming left V 9 bases short and J 4 bases short, with 13 bases between. Per the germline V gene, CDR1 is SNHLY and CDR2 is FYNNEI. In nucleotides, the CDR3 is TGTGCCAGTCACAGGGTGAGTTACGAGCAGTACTTC. It yields the protein CASHRVSYEQYF. Drawing the rest from reference TRBV2 and TRBJ2-7, the complete variable domain is EPEVTQTPSHQVTQMGQEVILRCVPISNHLYFYWYRQILGQKVEFLVSFYNNEISEKSEIFDDQFSVERPDGSNFTLKIRSTKLEDSAMYFCASHRVSYEQYFGPGTRLTVT.

The V gene is TRBV28, the J gene TRBJ1-5; maybe TRBD1 (5 bases). The CDR3 contains 16 residues. V lost 3 bases to trimming and J lost 2 bases, with 14 bases between them. Germline values: CDR1 MDHEN, CDR2 SYDVKM. CDR3 sequence reads: CASSFRGGSGNQPQHF. CDR3 bases: TGTGCCAGCAGTTTTAGGGGCGGCAGTGGCAATCAGCCCCAGCATTTT.

This chain connects TRBV14 to TRBJ2-1, with 14 bases fitting TRBD2. The junction had 6 bases not matched to a gene; V was cut back by 2 bases and J by 9 bases. Germline CDR1 reads SGHDN; CDR2 reads FVKESK. The CDR3 is 16 residues long. CDR3 in amino acids: CASSQLGLAGGREQFF. In DNA, the CDR3 is TGTGCCAGCAGCCAATTAGGACTAGCGGGAGGCCGTGAGCAGTTCTTC.

On this clone itself: One end of the junction fails to match germline, which may point to a read error. The DNA of the CDR3 is TGTTCCAGCAGCCCCCCGGGACAGGGTGAAAAACTGTTTTTT. It specifies CSSSPPGQGEKLFF. The V gene is TRBV7-9, the J gene TRBJ1-4; the match to TRBD1 covers 9 bases. There are 14 residues in the CDR3. The germline gives CDR1 SEHNR, CDR2 FQNEAQ (reference sequence).

This clone was observed a handful of times. The chain joins TRBV11-2 to TRBJ1-1, with D maybe TRBD1 (5 bases). The CDR3 covers 15 residues. CDR1 and CDR2 (germline): SGHAT, FQNNGV. V was trimmed by 5 bases and J by 0 bases, leaving 13 bases between them. CDR3 bases: TGTGCCAGCAGCGGCAGGGTAAGGATGAACACTGAAGCTTTCTTT. It encodes CASSGRVRMNTEAFF.

This sequence joins TRBV7-9 and TRBJ2-1; 12 bases line up with TRBD2. Germline CDR1 is SEHNR and CDR2 is FQNEAQ (reference sequence). The CDR3 is 16 amino acids. The junction had 8 bases not matched to a gene; V was cut back by 3 bases and J by 8 bases. Here the CDR3 reads CASSFATSGRTHEQFF. CDR3 sequence (DNA): TGTGCCAGCAGCTTTGCGACTAGCGGGAGAACCCATGAGCAGTTCTTC.

The V call is TRBV5-6, the J call TRBJ2-4; 7 nucleotides align to TRBD1. Germline V gene lookup returns CDR1 SGHDT and CDR2 YYEEEE. V gave up 3 bases and J gave up 0 bases; unmatched junction bases: 6. This CDR3 comprises 16 residues. Here the CDR3 DNA reads TGTGCCAGCAGCTCGGGACAGTTAATAGCCAAAAACATTCAGTACTTC. It yields the protein CASSSGQLIAKNIQYF.

This chain uses TRBV5-1 with TRBJ1-2; 9 bases fit TRBD1. Unmatched junction bases numbered 10, after V lost 5 bases and J lost 2 bases. Germline CDR1 and CDR2: SGHRS and YFSETQ. This CDR3 region has 16 residues. Here the CDR3 reads CASRDPTGGGNYGYTF. The CDR3 bases are TGCGCCAGCAGAGATCCAACAGGGGGCGGCAACTATGGCTACACCTTC.

The V call is TRBV7-8, the J call TRBJ2-2; 9 bases map to TRBD2. V lost 2 bases, J lost 8 bases, and 18 bases stayed unmatched. CDR1 and CDR2 (germline): SGHVS, FQNEAQ. The CDR3 has 19 residues. The DNA for the CDR3 is TGTGCCAGCAGCTTACGGACTAGCGACGGGATGCGGTTGGCAGGGGAGCTGTTTTTT. As protein: CASSLRTSDGMRLAGELFF.

The V gene is TRBV6-5, the J gene TRBJ1-1, with a weak D call TRBD1 (6 bases). Germline CDR1 and CDR2: MNHEY and SVGAGI. CDR3 length: 15 residues. Trimming removed 4 bases at V and 9 bases at J, with 21 bases between. CDR3 in DNA: TGTGCCAGCAGTTCCAATCCGACAGGATGGGGGAAAGCTTTCTTT. The encoded protein is CASSSNPTGWGKAFF.

V is TRBV6-5 and J is TRBJ1-1, with D tentatively TRBD1 (6 bases). The germline CDR1 and CDR2 sequences are MNHEY and SVGAGI. The germline V and J ends were trimmed by 7 bases and 1 base, with 16 bases remaining between them. The CDR3 length is 15 residues. The CDR3 bases are TGTGCCAGCACCGAGGTGGGGGCCTGGAACACTGAAGCTTTCTTT. Protein: CASTEVGAWNTEAFF.

The chain uses TRBV4-1 and TRBJ2-7; no clear D gene. Germline V CDR1 and CDR2: MGHRA, YSYEKL. The germline V and J ends were trimmed by 0 bases and 7 bases, with 22 bases remaining between them. CDR3 length: 17 amino acids. The DNA of the CDR3 is TGCGCCAGCAGCCAAGATCTGGGCTTTTCGACCCCTGGGGAGCAGTACTTC. Translation: CASSQDLGFSTPGEQYF.

J is TRBJ1-1 and V is TRBV29-1; 8 nucleotides line up with TRBD1. Germline-derived CDR1 and CDR2 are SQVTM and ANQGSEA. The CDR3 is 11 amino acids. Trimming removed 7 bases from V and 8 bases from J; junction bases left unmatched: 6. The CDR3 bases are TGCAGCGGGACAGGGCAAGGGGAAGCTTTCTTT. Protein sequence: CSGTGQGEAFF.

The rearrangement joins TRBV18 to TRBJ2-1; TRBD2 might be the D (5 bases). CDR3 length: 14 amino acids. Looked up from germline, CDR1 is KGHSH and CDR2 is LQKENI. V lost 2 bases and J lost 5, with 10 bases in between. The DNA of the CDR3 is TGTGCCAGCTCACCAAGGCCCGGGAACAATGAGCAGTTCTTC. It codes for CASSPRPGNNEQFF.

The V gene is TRBV7-9, the J gene TRBJ2-5, with 8 bases fitting TRBD1. This CDR3 has 16 amino acids. Germline CDR1 and CDR2: SEHNR and FQNEAQ (reference sequence). After removal of 8 bases from V and 1 base from J, the junction contained 12 bases not matched to a gene. DNA of the CDR3: TGTGCCAGCGCGACTTCTTATACAGGGGGCCAAGAGACCCAGTACTTC. As protein: CASATSYTGGQETQYF. Variable domain in full (rest from reference TRBV7-9 and TRBJ2-5): DTGVSQNPRHKITKRGQNVTFRCDPISEHNRLYWYRQTLGQGPEFLTYFQNEAQLEKSRLLSDRFSAERPKGSFSTLEIQRTEQGDSAMYLCASATSYTGGQETQYFGPGTRLLVL.

The chain joins TRBV19 to TRBJ1-1; D gene ambiguous. The CDR3 spans 15 residues. Trimming took off 0 bases at V and 0 bases at J, with 8 bases between the two ends. Per germline, CDR1 LNHDA and CDR2 SQIVND (reference sequence). The CDR3 region is CASSIDAGMNTEAFF. The CDR3 DNA sequence: TGTGCCAGTAGTATAGATGCGGGAATGAACACTGAAGCTTTCTTT.

A few counts support this clone. The CDR3 sequence is CASSLAAGKETQYF. The DNA of the CDR3 is TGTGCCAGCAGCTTAGCCGCAGGGAAAGAGACCCAGTACTTC. The chain is built from TRBV7-9 and TRBJ2-5, with a weak D call TRBD1 (5 bases). There are 14 residues in the CDR3. V gave up 0 bases and J gave up 3 bases, with 8 bases separating them. Germline lookup yields CDR1 SEHNR and CDR2 FQNEAQ (reference sequence).

V is TRBV29-1 and J is TRBJ1-2, with D perhaps matching TRBD1 (6 bases). Germline CDR1 is SQVTM and CDR2 is ANQGSEA. CDR3 length: 12 amino acids. V was pared by 6 bases and J by 6 bases, with 14 bases between. The CDR3 DNA follows: TGCAGCGTCTCTATGGGGGCGGATGGCTACACCTTC. This codes for CSVSMGADGYTF.

J is TRBJ2-1 and V is TRBV27; D unclear. Germline V gene data show CDR1 as MNHEY and CDR2 as SMNVEV (reference sequence). The CDR3 length is 12 residues. V dropped 5 bases and J dropped 3 bases, with 5 bases sitting between them. The CDR3 is CASSQDYNEQFF. In DNA form, the CDR3 reads TGTGCCAGCAGTCAGGACTACAATGAGCAGTTCTTC.

The chain uses TRBV25-1 and TRBJ1-5, with TRBD1 matching 8 bases. This CDR3 is built from 14 residues. The germline CDR1 and CDR2 sequences are MGHDK and SYGVNS. Unmatched junction bases numbered 2, after V lost 5 bases and J lost 2 bases. CDR3 DNA sequence: TGTGCCAGCAGTCAGGGGGCTGGCAATCAGCCCCAGCATTTT. This codes for CASSQGAGNQPQHF. The full variable domain, completed using reference TRBV25-1 and TRBJ1-5, is EADIYQTPRYLVIGTGKKITLECSQTMGHDKMYWYQQDPGMELHLIHYSYGVNSTEKGDLSSESTVSRIRTEHFPLTLESARPSHTSQYLCASSQGAGNQPQHFGDGTRLSIL.

V usage is TRBV19 and J usage is TRBJ1-5; TRBD1 aligns across 7 bases. The CDR3 is made up of 14 amino acids. CDR1 is LNHDA and CDR2 is SQIVND in the germline V gene (reference sequence). V trimming: 6 bases; J trimming: 3 bases; junction bases outside the gene matches: 5. The CDR3 DNA sequence: TGTGCCAGTAGACATGGGACAGTCAATCAGCCCCAGCATTTT. Translating it yields CASRHGTVNQPQHF.

The chain combines TRBV10-2 with TRBJ1-1, with D tentatively TRBD1 (6 bases). Germline V gene data show CDR1 as WSHSY and CDR2 as SAAADI. The V gene lost 7 bases and the J gene lost 4 bases, with 13 bases spanning the gap. The CDR3 extends over 13 amino acids. The CDR3 loop reads CASKTRTATEAFF. In DNA form, the CDR3 reads TGCGCCAGCAAGACACGGACAGCCACTGAAGCTTTCTTT.

This clone showed up just a few times. This sequence joins TRBV5-6 and TRBJ2-7, with 7 bases lining up with TRBD1. The CDR3 is 15 residues long. Germline V CDR1 and CDR2: SGHDT, YYEEEE. V shed 3 bases, J shed 1 base, and the junction held 7 bases outside the gene matches. In DNA, the CDR3 is TGTGCCAGCAGCTGGGGACAGCTCGCTTCCTACGAGCAGTACTTC. Translating gives CASSWGQLASYEQYF.

The chain carries TRBV19 and TRBJ2-1; no reliable D call. The CDR3 sequence is 15 residues long. CDR1 and CDR2 (germline): LNHDA, SQIVND (reference sequence). Trimming took off 11 bases at V and 4 bases at J, with 21 bases between the two ends. CDR3 in DNA: TGTGCCCAGTATTCACAGCTAAGGCTTTACAATGAGCAGTTCTTC. This sequence encodes CAQYSQLRLYNEQFF.

The rearrangement joins TRBV5-4 to TRBJ2-7; 14 bases are a match to TRBD2. V shed 2 bases, J shed 5 bases, and the junction held 12 bases outside the gene matches. Germline V CDR1 and CDR2: SGHNT, YYREEE (reference sequence). This CDR3 region has 18 residues. The DNA of the CDR3 is TGTGCCAGCAGCTTTAAGATTGGGACTAGCGGGAGTAACAACGAGCAGTACTTC. This sequence encodes CASSFKIGTSGSNNEQYF.

The rearrangement uses TRBV6-5 and TRBJ1-1; 9 bases fit TRBD1. Germline V lookup: CDR1 MNHEY, CDR2 SVGAGI. The CDR3 totals 15 residues. V lost 7 bases, J lost 5 bases, and 11 bases stayed unmatched. Written as DNA, the CDR3 is TGTGCCAGCACTCCAACCGACAGGGGGGGTACTGAAGCTTTCTTT. Protein: CASTPTDRGGTEAFF.